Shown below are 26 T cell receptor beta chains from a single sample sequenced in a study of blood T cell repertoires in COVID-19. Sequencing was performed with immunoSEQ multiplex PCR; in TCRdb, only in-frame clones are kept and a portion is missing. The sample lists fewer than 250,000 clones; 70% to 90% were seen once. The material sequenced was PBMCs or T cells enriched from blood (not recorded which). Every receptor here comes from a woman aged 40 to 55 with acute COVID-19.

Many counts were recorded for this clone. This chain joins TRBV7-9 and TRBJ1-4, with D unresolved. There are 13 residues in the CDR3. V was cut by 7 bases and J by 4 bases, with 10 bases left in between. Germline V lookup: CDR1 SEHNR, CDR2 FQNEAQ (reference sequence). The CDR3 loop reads CASKTRGNEKLFF. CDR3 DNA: TGTGCCAGCAAAACTCGGGGTAATGAAAAACTGTTTTTT. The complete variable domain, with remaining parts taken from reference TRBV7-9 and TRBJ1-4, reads DTGVSQNPRHKITKRGQNVTFRCDPISEHNRLYWYRQTLGQGPEFLTYFQNEAQLEKSRLLSDRFSAERPKGSFSTLEIQRTEQGDSAMYLCASKTRGNEKLFFGSGTQLSVL.

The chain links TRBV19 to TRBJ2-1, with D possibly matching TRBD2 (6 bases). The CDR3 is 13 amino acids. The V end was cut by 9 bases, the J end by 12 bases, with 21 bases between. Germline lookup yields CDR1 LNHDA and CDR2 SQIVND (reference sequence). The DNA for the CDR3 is TGTGCCAGCACCGGGACTGGGGCCCAGGGGCAGTTCTTC. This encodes CASTGTGAQGQFF.

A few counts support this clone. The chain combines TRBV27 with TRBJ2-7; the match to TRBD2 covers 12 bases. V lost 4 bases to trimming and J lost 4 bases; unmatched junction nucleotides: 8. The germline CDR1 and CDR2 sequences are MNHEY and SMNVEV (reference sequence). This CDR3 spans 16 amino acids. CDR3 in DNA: TGTGCCAGCAGTTCCCCACTAGCGGGAGGTCGGTACGAGCAGTACTTC. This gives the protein CASSSPLAGGRYEQYF.

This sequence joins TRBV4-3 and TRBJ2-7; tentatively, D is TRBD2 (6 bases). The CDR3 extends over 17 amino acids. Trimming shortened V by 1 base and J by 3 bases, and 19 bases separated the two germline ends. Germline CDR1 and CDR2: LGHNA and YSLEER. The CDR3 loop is CASSQGPISAGLYEQYF. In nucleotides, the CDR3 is TGCGCCAGCAGCCAAGGTCCCATAAGCGCGGGGCTCTACGAGCAGTACTTC.

In nucleotides, the CDR3 is TGTGCCAGCAGCTTAGCGCGGGGCTCAGATACGCAGTATTTT. Translating it yields CASSLARGSDTQYF. The chain employs TRBV7-9 and TRBJ2-3; the D gene is possibly TRBD2 (6 bases). Between the trimmed V and J ends, which lost 0 bases and 4 bases, there was a span of 8 bases. The CDR3 covers 14 residues. Germline CDR1 is SEHNR and CDR2 is FQNEAQ (reference sequence).

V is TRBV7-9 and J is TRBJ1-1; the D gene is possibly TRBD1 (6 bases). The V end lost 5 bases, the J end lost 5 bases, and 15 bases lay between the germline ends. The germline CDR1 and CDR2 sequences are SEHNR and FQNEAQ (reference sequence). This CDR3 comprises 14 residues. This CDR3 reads CASSTSTGWTEAFF. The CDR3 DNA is TGTGCCAGCAGCACCTCGACAGGATGGACTGAAGCTTTCTTT.

In nucleotides, the CDR3 is TGTGCCATCAGTACGGGACAGGGTAATTCACCCCTCCACTTT. Translation gives CAISTGQGNSPLHF. This chain links TRBV10-3 with TRBJ1-6; 9 bases map to TRBD1. Trimming removed 5 bases from V and 6 bases from J; junction bases left unmatched: 2. The length of the CDR3 is 14 residues. Germline CDR1 and CDR2: ENHRY and SYGVKD.

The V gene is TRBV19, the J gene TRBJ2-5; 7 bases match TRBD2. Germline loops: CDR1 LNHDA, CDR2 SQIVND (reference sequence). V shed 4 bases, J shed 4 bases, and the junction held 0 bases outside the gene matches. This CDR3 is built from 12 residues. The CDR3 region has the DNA TGTGCCAGTAGTAGCGGGAGAGAGACCCAGTACTTC. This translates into CASSSGRETQYF. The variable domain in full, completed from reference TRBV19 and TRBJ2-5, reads DGGITQSPKYLFRKEGQNVTLSCEQNLNHDAMYWYRQDPGQGLRLIYYSQIVNDFQKGDIAEGYSVSREKKESFPLTVTSAQKNPTAFYLCASSSGRETQYFGPGTRLLVL.

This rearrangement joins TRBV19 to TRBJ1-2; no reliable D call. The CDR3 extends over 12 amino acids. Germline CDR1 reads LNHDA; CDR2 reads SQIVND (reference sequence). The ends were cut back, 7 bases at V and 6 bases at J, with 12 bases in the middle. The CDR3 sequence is CASTGDYNGYTF. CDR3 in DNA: TGTGCCAGTACAGGTGACTACAATGGCTACACCTTC.

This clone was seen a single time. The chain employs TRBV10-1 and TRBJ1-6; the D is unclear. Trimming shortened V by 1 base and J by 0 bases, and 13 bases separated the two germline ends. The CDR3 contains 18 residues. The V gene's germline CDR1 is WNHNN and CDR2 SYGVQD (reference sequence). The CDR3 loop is CASSEFEQPSSYNSPLHF. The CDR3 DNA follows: TGCGCCAGCAGTGAGTTCGAACAGCCGAGCTCCTATAATTCACCCCTCCACTTT.

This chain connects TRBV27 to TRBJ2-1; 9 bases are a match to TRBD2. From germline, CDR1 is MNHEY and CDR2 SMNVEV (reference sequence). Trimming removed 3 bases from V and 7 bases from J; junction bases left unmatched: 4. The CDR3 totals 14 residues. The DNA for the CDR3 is TGTGCCAGCAGTTTTGCGGGAGGGCCGAATGAGCAGTTCTTC. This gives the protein CASSFAGGPNEQFF.

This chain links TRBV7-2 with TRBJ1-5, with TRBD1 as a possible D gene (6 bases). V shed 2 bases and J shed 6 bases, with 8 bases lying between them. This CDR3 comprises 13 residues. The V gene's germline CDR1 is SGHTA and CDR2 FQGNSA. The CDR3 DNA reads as TGTGCCAGCAGCTTAAAAGGGGGTCAGCCCCAGCATTTT. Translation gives CASSLKGGQPQHF. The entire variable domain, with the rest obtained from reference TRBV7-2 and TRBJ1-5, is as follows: GAGVSQSPSNKVTEKGKDVELRCDPISGHTALYWYRQSLGQGLEFLIYFQGNSAPDKSGLPSDRFSAERTGGSVSTLTIQRTQQEDSAVYLCASSLKGGQPQHFGDGTRLSIL.

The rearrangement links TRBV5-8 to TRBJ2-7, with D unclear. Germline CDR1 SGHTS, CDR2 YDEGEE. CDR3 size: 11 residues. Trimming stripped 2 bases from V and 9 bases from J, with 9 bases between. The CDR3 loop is CASSFHHGQYF. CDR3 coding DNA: TGTGCCAGCAGCTTCCACCACGGGCAGTACTTC.

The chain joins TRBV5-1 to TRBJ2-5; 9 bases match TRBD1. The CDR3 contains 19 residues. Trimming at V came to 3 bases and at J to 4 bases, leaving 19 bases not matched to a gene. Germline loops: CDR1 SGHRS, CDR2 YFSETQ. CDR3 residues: CASSSLGSYRDRAGETQYF. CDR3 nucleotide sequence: TGCGCCAGCAGCTCCCTTGGGTCTTATCGGGACAGGGCCGGAGAGACCCAGTACTTC.

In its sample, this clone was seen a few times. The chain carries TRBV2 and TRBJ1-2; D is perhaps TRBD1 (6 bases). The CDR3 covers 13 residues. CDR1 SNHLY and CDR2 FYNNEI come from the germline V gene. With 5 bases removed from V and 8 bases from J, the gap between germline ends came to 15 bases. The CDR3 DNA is TGTGCCAGCAGTTATAACAGGGTCAGGGGCTACACCTTC. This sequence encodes CASSYNRVRGYTF.

The DNA for the CDR3 is TGTGCCAGCAGCTTAGATGGGCAGTTCGTTTCTGGAAACACCATATATTTT. It translates to CASSLDGQFVSGNTIYF. This chain connects TRBV11-2 to TRBJ1-3; D gene ambiguous. This CDR3 contains 17 residues. Germline V CDR1 and CDR2: SGHAT, FQNNGV. With 0 bases removed from V and 1 base from J, the gap between germline ends came to 13 bases.

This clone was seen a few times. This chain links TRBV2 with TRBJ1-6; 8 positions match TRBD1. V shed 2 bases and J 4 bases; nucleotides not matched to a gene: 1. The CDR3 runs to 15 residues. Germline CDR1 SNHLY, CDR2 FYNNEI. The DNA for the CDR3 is TGTGCCAGCAGTGAAACAGGGGGATATAATTCACCCCTCCACTTT. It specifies CASSETGGYNSPLHF. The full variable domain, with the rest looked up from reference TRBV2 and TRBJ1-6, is EPEVTQTPSHQVTQMGQEVILRCVPISNHLYFYWYRQILGQKVEFLVSFYNNEISEKSEIFDDQFSVERPDGSNFTLKIRSTKLEDSAMYFCASSETGGYNSPLHFGNGTRLTVT.

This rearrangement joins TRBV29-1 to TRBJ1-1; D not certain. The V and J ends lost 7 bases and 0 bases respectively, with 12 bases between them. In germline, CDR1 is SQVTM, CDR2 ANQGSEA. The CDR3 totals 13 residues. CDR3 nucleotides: TGCAGCGCCCGAACGGTTTTGAACACTGAAGCTTTCTTT. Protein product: CSARTVLNTEAFF.

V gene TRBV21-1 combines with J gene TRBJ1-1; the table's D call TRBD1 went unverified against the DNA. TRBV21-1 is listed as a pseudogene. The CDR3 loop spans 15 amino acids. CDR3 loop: CASSKEGGMNTEAFF. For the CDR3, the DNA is TGTGCCAGCAGCAAAGAAGGGGGAATGAACACTGAAGCTTTCTTT.

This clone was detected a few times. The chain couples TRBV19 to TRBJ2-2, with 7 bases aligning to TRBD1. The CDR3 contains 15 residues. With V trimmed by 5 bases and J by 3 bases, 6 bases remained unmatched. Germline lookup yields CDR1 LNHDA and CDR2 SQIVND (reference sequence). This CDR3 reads CASSPGQWDTGELFF. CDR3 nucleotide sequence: TGTGCCAGTAGTCCGGGACAGTGGGACACCGGGGAGCTGTTTTTT. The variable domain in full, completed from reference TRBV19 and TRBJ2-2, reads DGGITQSPKYLFRKEGQNVTLSCEQNLNHDAMYWYRQDPGQGLRLIYYSQIVNDFQKGDIAEGYSVSREKKESFPLTVTSAQKNPTAFYLCASSPGQWDTGELFFGEGSRLTVL.

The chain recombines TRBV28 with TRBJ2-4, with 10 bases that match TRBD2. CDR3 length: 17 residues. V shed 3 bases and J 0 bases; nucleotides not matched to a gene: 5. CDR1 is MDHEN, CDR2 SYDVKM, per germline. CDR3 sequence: CASSFGTSALAKNIQYF. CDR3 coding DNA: TGTGCCAGCAGTTTCGGGACTAGCGCACTAGCCAAAAACATTCAGTACTTC. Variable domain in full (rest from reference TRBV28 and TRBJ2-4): DVKVTQSSRYLVKRTGEKVFLECVQDMDHENMFWYRQDPGLGLRLIYFSYDVKMKEKGDIPEGYSVSREKKERFSLILESASTNQTSMYLCASSFGTSALAKNIQYFGAGTRLSVL.

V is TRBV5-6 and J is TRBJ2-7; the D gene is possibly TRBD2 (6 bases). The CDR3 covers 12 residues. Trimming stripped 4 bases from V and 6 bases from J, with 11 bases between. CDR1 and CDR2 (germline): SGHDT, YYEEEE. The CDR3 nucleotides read TGTGCCAGCAGCCTGTTGGGAGGCGAGCAGTACTTC. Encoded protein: CASSLLGGEQYF.

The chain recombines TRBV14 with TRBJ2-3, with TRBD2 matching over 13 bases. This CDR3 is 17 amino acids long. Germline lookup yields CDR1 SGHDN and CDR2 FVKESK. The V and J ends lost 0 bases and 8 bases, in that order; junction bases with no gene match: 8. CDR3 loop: CASSQDQGLAGDGTQYF. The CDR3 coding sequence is TGTGCCAGCAGCCAAGATCAAGGACTAGCGGGAGACGGTACGCAGTATTTT.

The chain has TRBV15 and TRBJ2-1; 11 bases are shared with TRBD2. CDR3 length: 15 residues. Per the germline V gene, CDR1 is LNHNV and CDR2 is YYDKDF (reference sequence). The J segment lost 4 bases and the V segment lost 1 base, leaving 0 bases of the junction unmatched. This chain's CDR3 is CATSRGLAGYNEQFF. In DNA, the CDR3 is TGTGCCACCAGCAGAGGACTAGCGGGGTACAATGAGCAGTTCTTC.

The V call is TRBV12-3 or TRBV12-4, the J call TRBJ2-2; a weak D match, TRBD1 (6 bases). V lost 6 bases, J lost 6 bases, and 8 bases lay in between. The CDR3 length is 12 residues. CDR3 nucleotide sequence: TGTGCCAGCAGCAGGGGTGCCGGGGAGCTGTTTTTT. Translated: CASSRGAGELFF.

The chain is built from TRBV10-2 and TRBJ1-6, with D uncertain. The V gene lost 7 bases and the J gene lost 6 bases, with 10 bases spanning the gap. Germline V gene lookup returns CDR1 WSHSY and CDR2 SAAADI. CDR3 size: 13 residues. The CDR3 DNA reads TGCGCCAGCAAGACTGAATTTAATTCACCCCTCCACTTT. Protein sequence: CASKTEFNSPLHF.